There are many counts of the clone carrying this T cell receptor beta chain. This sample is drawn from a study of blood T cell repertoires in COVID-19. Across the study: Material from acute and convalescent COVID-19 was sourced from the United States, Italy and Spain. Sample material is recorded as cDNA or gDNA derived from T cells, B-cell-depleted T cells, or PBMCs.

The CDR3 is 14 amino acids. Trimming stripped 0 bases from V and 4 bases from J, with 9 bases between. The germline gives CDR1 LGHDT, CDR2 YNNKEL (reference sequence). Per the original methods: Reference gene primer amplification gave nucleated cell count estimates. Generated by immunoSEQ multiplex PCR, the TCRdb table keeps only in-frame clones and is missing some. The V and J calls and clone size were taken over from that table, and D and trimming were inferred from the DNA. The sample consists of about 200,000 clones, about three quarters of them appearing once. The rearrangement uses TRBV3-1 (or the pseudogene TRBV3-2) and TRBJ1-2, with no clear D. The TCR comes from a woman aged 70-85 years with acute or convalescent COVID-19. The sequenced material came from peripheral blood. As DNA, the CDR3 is TGTGCCAGCAGCCAAGATTTCGCGGGCTATGGCTACACCTTC. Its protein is CASSQDFAGYGYTF.